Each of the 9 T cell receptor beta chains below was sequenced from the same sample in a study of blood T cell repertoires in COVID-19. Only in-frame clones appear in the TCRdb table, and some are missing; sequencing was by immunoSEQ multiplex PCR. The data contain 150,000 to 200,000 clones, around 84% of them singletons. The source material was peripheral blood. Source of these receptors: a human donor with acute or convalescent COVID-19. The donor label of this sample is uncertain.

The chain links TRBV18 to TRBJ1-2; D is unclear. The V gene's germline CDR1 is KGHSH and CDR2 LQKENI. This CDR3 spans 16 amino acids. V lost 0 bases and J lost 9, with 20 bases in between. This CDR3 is CASSPPTVLRTGSYTF. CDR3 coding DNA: TGTGCCAGCTCACCACCGACGGTACTCCGTACCGGGAGCTACACCTTC.

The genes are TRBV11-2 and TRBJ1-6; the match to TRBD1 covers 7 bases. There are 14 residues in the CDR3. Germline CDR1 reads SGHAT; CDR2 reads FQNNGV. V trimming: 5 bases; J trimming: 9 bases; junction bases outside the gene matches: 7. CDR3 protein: CASSLGQAGSPLHF. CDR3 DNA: TGTGCCAGCAGCCTCGGACAGGCCGGTTCACCCCTCCACTTT. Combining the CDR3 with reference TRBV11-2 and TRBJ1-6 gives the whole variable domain EAGVAQSPRYKIIEKRQSVAFWCNPISGHATLYWYQQILGQGPKLLIQFQNNGVVDDSQLPKDRFSAERLKGVDSTLKIQPAKLEDSAVYLCASSLGQAGSPLHFGNGTRLTVT.

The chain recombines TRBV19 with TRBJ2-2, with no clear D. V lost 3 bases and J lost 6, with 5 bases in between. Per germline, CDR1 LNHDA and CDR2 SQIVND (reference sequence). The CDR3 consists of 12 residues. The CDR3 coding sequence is TGTGCCAGTAGTATTGAGGCCGGGGAGCTGTTTTTT. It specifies CASSIEAGELFF.

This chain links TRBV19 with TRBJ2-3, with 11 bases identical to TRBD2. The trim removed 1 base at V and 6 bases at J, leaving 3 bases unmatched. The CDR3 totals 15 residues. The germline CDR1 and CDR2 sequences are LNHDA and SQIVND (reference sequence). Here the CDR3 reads CASSIGRLAGDTQYF. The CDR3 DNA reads TGTGCCAGTAGTATAGGGAGACTAGCGGGGGATACGCAGTATTTT.

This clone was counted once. CDR3 coding DNA: TGTGCCTGGAGTGTTGGGCAGGCCCTGGGCTACACCTTC. It specifies CAWSVGQALGYTF. The rearrangement links TRBV30 to TRBJ1-2; D remains unclear. From germline, CDR1 is GTSNPN and CDR2 SVGIG (reference sequence). The CDR3 sequence is 13 residues long. The V end was cut by 0 bases, the J end by 8 bases, with 13 bases between. Based on the CDR3 plus reference TRBV30 and TRBJ1-2, the full variable domain is SQTIHQWPATLVQPVGSPLSLECTVEGTSNPNLYWYRQAAGRGLQLLFYSVGIGQISSEVPQNLSASRPQDRQFILSSKKLLLSDSGFYLCAWSVGQALGYTFGSGTRLTVV.

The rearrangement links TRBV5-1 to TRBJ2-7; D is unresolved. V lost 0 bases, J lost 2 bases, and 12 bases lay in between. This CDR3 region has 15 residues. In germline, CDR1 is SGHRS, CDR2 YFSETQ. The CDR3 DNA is TGCGCCAGCAGCTTGGGGGTCGACTCACCCTACGAGCAGTACTTC. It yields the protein CASSLGVDSPYEQYF.

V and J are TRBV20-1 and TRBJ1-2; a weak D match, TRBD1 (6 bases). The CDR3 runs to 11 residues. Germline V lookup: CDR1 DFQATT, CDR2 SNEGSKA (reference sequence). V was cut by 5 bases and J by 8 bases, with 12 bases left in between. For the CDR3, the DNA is TGCAGTGCTGTCAGGGGACGGGGCTACACCTTC. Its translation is CSAVRGRGYTF.

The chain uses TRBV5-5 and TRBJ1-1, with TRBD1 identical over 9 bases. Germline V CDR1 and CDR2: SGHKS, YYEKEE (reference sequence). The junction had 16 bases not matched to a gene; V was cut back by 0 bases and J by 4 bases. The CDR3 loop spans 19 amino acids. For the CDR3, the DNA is TGTGCCAGCAGCTTGGGATCTGGGACAGGGCTACTATTGAGCACTGAAGCTTTCTTT. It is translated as CASSLGSGTGLLLSTEAFF.

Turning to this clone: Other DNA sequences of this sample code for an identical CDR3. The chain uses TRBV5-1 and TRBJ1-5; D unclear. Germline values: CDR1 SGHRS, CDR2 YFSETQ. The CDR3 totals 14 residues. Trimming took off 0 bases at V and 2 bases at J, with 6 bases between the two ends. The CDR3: CASSLDGGNQPQHF. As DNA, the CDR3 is TGCGCCAGCAGCTTGGACGGGGGCAATCAGCCCCAGCATTTT.